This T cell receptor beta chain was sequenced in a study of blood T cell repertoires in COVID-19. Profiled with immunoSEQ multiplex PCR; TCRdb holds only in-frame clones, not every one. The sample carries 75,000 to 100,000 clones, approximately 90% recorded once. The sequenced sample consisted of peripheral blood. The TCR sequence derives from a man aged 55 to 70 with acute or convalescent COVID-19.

CDR3 coding DNA: TGCGCCAGCAGTGTGACAGCATCCCCCTACGAGCAGTACTTC. The encoded protein is CASSVTASPYEQYF. The V and J genes are TRBV5-1 and TRBJ2-7; maybe TRBD1 (5 bases). The CDR3 consists of 14 residues. V dropped 5 bases and J dropped 2 bases, with 14 bases sitting between them. Germline values: CDR1 SGHRS, CDR2 YFSETQ.